The rows below give T cell receptor beta chains drawn from one sample of a study of blood T cells in healthy people across ages. TCRdb analysed the 5' RACE reads with MiXCR anew, one entry per CDR3 protein. The table includes about 690,000 distinct CDR3 sequences, around 41% detected once. Sequenced input: blood. The receptors stem from an older man in good health. Both conserved end residues are trimmed from each CDR3. Each record gives: J gene, V gene, CDR3 protein.

TRBJ2-5,TRBV4-2,ASSQEGRTGGEETQY
TRBJ2-1,TRBV7-2,ASSLDRNSYNEQF
TRBJ2-3,TRBV7-3,ASSASSTDTQY
TRBJ1-2,TRBV7-6,ASSTGAGGGYT
TRBJ2-7,TRBV6-1,ASSGWTRRAYEQY
TRBJ2-1,TRBV5-1,ASSNGGTSGDEQF
TRBJ1-4,TRBV29-1,SISTGLGEKLF
TRBJ2-1,TRBV24-1,ATSDPVKTSGLVSEQF
TRBJ2-1,TRBV4-2,ASSQVRGGGLNEQF
TRBJ2-1,TRBV10-1,ASSGSSGRVNEQF
NA,TRBV4-2,ASSLNRDRGHEQY
TRBJ1-5,TRBV5-6,ASSLRQGPSQPQH
TRBJ2-3,TRBV12-3/TRBV12-4,ASSRGSGLSTDTQY
TRBJ1-5,TRBV12-3/TRBV12-4,ASSLGQYGSQPQH
TRBJ2-3,TRBV7-6,ASSPRMGGGAPTDTQY
TRBJ1-5,TRBV6-2/TRBV6-3,ASSYSKRGNQPQH
TRBJ2-3,TRBV10-3,ATNGPRGTDTQY
TRBJ1-2,TRBV18,ASSLGTSNYGYT
TRBJ2-5,TRBV29-1,SVESGGMSYNEQY
TRBJ1-1,TRBV2,ASSEDRALNTEAF
TRBJ2-3,TRBV12-3/TRBV12-4,ARTQGRTDTQY
TRBJ2-5,TRBV9,ASSVGLSGPETQY
NA,TRBV6-2/TRBV6-3,ASSYGTSLFEQY
TRBJ2-3,TRBV20-1,SAPGFREGPTDTQY
TRBJ2-7,TRBV7-6,ASSPGERWGRYEQY
TRBJ1-1,TRBV29-1,SVTLGKRYTEAF
TRBJ2-5,TRBV6-5,ASSSASPSEQY
TRBJ2-2,TRBV25-1,ASSNAGGIGELF
TRBJ2-3,TRBV11-2,ASSLDRSSGGTDTQY
TRBJ2-7,TRBV7-9,ASGARGLNYEQY
TRBJ2-7,TRBV20-1,SASAGESYEQY
TRBJ2-5,TRBV6-5,ASSRLAGGETQY
TRBJ1-2,TRBV7-9,ASSQGTGVFYGYT
TRBJ1-2,TRBV5-5,ASSLSEGMVHGYT
TRBJ2-3,TRBV6-5,ATRTSVTTDTQY
TRBJ1-2,TRBV5-4,ASSRVEGVYGYT
TRBJ2-1,TRBV10-3,AIRGTSGLSSYNEQF
TRBJ1-4,TRBV2,ASTRVGEKLF
TRBJ2-5,TRBV20-1,SARLFREQETQY
TRBJ1-2,TRBV9,ASSARPGNPNYGYT
TRBJ2-3,TRBV20-1,STKRASTDTQY
TRBJ1-1,TRBV6-2/TRBV6-3,ASLAGANTEAF
TRBJ2-5,TRBV7-8,ASSLAGEIRSWGQETQY
TRBJ2-1,TRBV5-1,ASRLPGGSYNEQF
TRBJ2-3,TRBV11-2,ASSSTLGTSGSLSGGDTQY
TRBJ1-2,TRBV7-2,ASSLRGRSYGYT